Included here is one TCR beta chain sequence, with context. Its antigen is unidentified. Libraries were prepared by immunoSEQ multiplex PCR; TCRdb keeps only in-frame clonotypes and omits some of them. The repertoire has around 28,000 clones, over 80% of them found once; the top ten carry around 1.1%. This sample is drawn from a study of graft-versus-host responses after intestinal transplantation. Study-wide context: In this cohort, recipients had multivisceral, liver-intestinal, or isolated intestinal transplants. Recipients across the board were started on anti-thymocyte globulin induction, then kept on tacrolimus and steroids for two to four years. Findings and limits, study-wide: There were GvH clones found in recipient marrow, and some of them appeared first in ileum or blood.

From germline, CDR1 is SGHDN and CDR2 FVKESK. The CDR3 is 14 residues long. The receptor was isolated from a human patient who received an intestinal transplant, so some T cells may come from the graft donor. The gene calls are TRBV14 and TRBJ2-5; 7 nucleotides agree with TRBD1. With the DNA end fitting TRBJ2-7 better, the J assignment may be wrong. The sample here was PBMCs, taken approximately four weeks after intestinal transplant. CDR3 sequence (DNA): TGTGCCAGCAGCTCTTGGGGACAGTTCGACGAGCAGTACTTC. Its translation is CASSSWGQFDEQYF.